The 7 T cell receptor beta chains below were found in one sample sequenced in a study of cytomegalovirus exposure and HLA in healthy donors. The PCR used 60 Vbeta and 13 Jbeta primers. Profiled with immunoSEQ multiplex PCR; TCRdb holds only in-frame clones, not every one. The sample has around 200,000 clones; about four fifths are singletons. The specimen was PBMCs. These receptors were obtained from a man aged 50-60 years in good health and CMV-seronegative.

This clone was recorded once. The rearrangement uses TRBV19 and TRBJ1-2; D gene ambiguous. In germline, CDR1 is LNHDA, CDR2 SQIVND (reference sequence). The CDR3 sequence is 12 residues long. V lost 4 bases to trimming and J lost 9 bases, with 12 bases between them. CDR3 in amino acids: CASSKAGVSYTF. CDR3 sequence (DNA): TGTGCCAGTAGTAAAGCAGGCGTGAGCTACACCTTC.

The CDR3 region has the DNA TGTGCCTGGACTGGACAGGGAGGGGGTCAGCCCCAGCATTTT. Its protein product is CAWTGQGGGQPQHF. The chain carries TRBV30 and TRBJ1-5; 8 positions agree with TRBD1. V lost 4 bases to trimming and J lost 6 bases; unmatched junction nucleotides: 8. This CDR3 comprises 14 residues. The V gene's germline CDR1 is GTSNPN and CDR2 SVGIG (reference sequence).

This CDR3 is CASSLEGPGEQYF. The DNA for the CDR3 is TGTGCCAGCAGTTTGGAGGGGCCGGGCGAGCAGTACTTC. The V and J genes are TRBV27 and TRBJ2-7, with D possibly TRBD2 on 6 matching bases. The V gene lost 3 bases and the J gene lost 6 bases, with 12 bases spanning the gap. Germline lookup yields CDR1 MNHEY and CDR2 SMNVEV (reference sequence). The CDR3 spans 13 residues.

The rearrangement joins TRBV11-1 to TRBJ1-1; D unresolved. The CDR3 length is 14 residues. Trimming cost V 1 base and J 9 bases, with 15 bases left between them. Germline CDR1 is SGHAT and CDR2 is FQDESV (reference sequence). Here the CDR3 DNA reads TGTGCCAGCAGCTTAGTGGCCGGTCAGGTCAAAGCTTTCTTT. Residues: CASSLVAGQVKAFF.

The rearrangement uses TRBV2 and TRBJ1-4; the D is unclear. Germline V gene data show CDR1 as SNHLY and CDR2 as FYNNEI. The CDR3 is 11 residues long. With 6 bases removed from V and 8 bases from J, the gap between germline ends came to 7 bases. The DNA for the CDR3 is TGTGCCAGCAGCTCGAGGGAAAAACTGTTTTTT. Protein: CASSSREKLFF. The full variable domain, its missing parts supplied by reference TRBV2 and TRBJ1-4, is EPEVTQTPSHQVTQMGQEVILRCVPISNHLYFYWYRQILGQKVEFLVSFYNNEISEKSEIFDDQFSVERPDGSNFTLKIRSTKLEDSAMYFCASSSREKLFFGSGTQLSVL.

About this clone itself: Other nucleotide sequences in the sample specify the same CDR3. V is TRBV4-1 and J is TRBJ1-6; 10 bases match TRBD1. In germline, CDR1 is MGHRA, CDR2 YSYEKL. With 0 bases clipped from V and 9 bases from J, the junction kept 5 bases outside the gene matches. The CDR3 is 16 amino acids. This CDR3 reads CASSQDLGQGVSPLHF. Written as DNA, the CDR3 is TGCGCCAGCAGCCAAGACCTTGGACAGGGGGTTTCACCCCTCCACTTT.

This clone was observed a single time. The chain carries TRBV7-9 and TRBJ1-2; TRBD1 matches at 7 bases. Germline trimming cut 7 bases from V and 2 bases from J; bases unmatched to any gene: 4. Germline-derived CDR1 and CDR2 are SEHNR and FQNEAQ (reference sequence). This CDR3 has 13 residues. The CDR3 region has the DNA TGTGCCAGCACTACGACAGGGAACTATGGCTACACCTTC. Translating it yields CASTTTGNYGYTF.